Listed below are T cell receptor beta chains from one sample, sequenced in a study of radiotherapy plus CTLA-4 blockade in lung cancer. TCRdb keeps only in-frame clones here, not all; method: immunoSEQ multiplex PCR. The sample includes 85,000 to 130,000 clones, approximately 81% of them seen just once. The sequences come from peripheral blood, collected from a patient treated with radiotherapy plus ipilimumab. The origin of the receptors is a human donor with non-small cell lung cancer that progressed on radiotherapy plus ipilimumab. Some clones in this sample may be carry-over from other donors' samples. Each CDR3 is given with its conserved first and last residue. A D gene is named only where the DNA matches it firmly. Some rows mark clone size as missing; the rest say once, few, many or name a class of expanded clone.

>TRBD1|TRBV11-2|TRBJ1-4|few
CASSPTGGIEKLFF
TGTGCCAGCAGCCCCACAGGGGGTATTGAAAAACTGTTTTTT
>TRBD1|TRBV11-2|TRBJ1-1|-
CASSRTGGKGTEAFF
TGTGCCAGCAGCAGAACAGGGGGCAAGGGTACTGAAGCTTTCTTT
>-|TRBV27|TRBJ2-3|-
CASTRTGTVNTDTQYF
TGTGCCAGCACCCGAACCGGGACGGTCAACACAGATACGCAGTATTTT
>TRBD1|TRBV19|TRBJ2-7|-
CASSPTGAGEQYF
TGTGCCAGTAGTCCGACAGGGGCTGGAGAGCAGTACTTC
>-|TRBV11-2|TRBJ2-5|-
CASSLGLRGKQETQYF
TGTGCCAGCAGCTTAGGCCTGAGGGGAAAACAAGAGACCCAGTACTTC
>TRBD1|TRBV9|TRBJ2-3|-
CASSVPGQGTDTQYF
TGTGCCAGCAGCGTCCCGGGACAGGGCACAGATACGCAGTATTTT
>TRBD2|TRBV4-1|TRBJ2-7|once
CASSLRGLAPYEQYF
TGCGCCAGCAGCCTCAGGGGACTAGCGCCGTACGAGCAGTACTTC
>-|TRBV5-1|TRBJ2-5|-
CASTLGGETQYF
TGCGCCAGCACCCTGGGCGGTGAGACCCAGTACTTC
>TRBD2|TRBV7-8|TRBJ2-3|-
CASSFGFRRGGPTQYF
TGTGCCAGCAGCTTCGGATTTCGGCGGGGGGGCCCGACGCAGTATTTT
>-|TRBV7-8|TRBJ1-6|-
CASSLEGGRHSPLHF
TGTGCCAGCAGCTTAGAGGGCGGGAGGCATTCACCCCTCCACTTT
>-|TRBV6-5|TRBJ1-5|-
CASSYSGGGINQPQHF
TGTGCCAGCAGTTACTCTGGGGGAGGAATCAATCAGCCCCAGCATTTT
>-|TRBV6-5|TRBJ1-6|-
CASKGRVNSPLHF
TGTGCCAGCAAAGGCAGGGTCAATTCACCCCTCCACTTT
>-|TRBV27|TRBJ2-7|-
CASSLSGSYEQYF
TGTGCCAGCAGTTTATCCGGATCCTACGAGCAGTACTTC
>-|TRBV10-3|TRBJ1-5|-
CAISESRGDQPQHF
TGTGCCATCAGTGAGTCCCGTGGCGATCAGCCCCAGCATTTT
>-|TRBV11-2|TRBJ2-1|-
CASSTQGGSEQFF
TGTGCCAGCAGCACGCAGGGGGGGAGTGAGCAGTTCTTC
>TRBD2|TRBV5-4|TRBJ2-5|-
CASSLGRGGRETQYF
TGTGCCAGCAGCTTGGGGCGGGGGGGCCGCGAGACCCAGTACTTC
>-|TRBV27|TRBJ2-7|-
CASSLSWGSYEEQYF
TGTGCCAGCAGTTTATCGTGGGGCAGCTACGAGGAGCAGTACTTC
>TRBD2|TRBV9|TRBJ2-1|-
CASSLGTSGVNEQFF
TGTGCCAGCAGCTTGGGGACTAGCGGGGTGAATGAGCAGTTCTTC
>TRBD1|TRBV29-1|TRBJ2-7|-
CSVDDRGITYEQYF
TGCAGCGTTGATGACAGGGGAATTACCTACGAGCAGTACTTC
>TRBD2|TRBV4-1|TRBJ2-5|once
CASSQDGWRGGGETQYF
TGCGCCAGCAGCCAAGATGGATGGCGGGGGGGCGGTGAGACCCAGTACTTC
>-|TRBV5-6|TRBJ2-5|-
CASSFGQIETQYF
TGTGCCAGCAGCTTTGGACAGATAGAGACCCAGTACTTC
>TRBD2|TRBV7-7|TRBJ2-3|-
CASSLGRASTDTQYF
TGTGCTAGCAGCCTAGGGAGGGCTAGCACAGATACGCAGTATTTT
>-|TRBV11-3|TRBJ1-6|-
CASSLEEFSPLHF
TGTGCCAGCAGCTTAGAAGAGTTTTCACCCCTCCACTTT
>-|TRBV6-1|TRBJ2-3|-
CASSDMTHLDTQYF
TGTGCCAGCAGTGATATGACACACCTGGATACGCAGTATTTT
>-|TRBV5-6|TRBJ1-6|-
CASSFPHVRGFGSPLHF
TGTGCCAGCAGCTTCCCCCATGTTAGGGGCTTTGGATCACCCCTCCACTTT
>-|TRBV7-2|TRBJ2-7|-
CASSLAGGHYYEQYF
TGTGCCAGCAGCTTAGCGGGGGGACACTACTACGAGCAGTACTTC
>-|TRBV19|TRBJ1-1|-
CASIDRRNEAFF
TGTGCCAGTATTGACAGAAGAAATGAAGCTTTCTTT
>-|TRBV7-9|TRBJ2-1|-
CASSLQGGNEQFF
TGTGCCAGCAGCTTACAGGGTGGGAATGAGCAGTTCTTC
>TRBD2|TRBV15|TRBJ2-3|once
CATSREGGGADTQYF
TGTGCCACCAGCAGAGAGGGCGGGGGGGCCGATACGCAGTATTTT
>TRBD1|TRBV7-9|TRBJ1-6|few
CASSPLTGAENSPLHF
TGTGCCAGCAGCCCTTTAACAGGGGCCGAAAATTCACCCCTCCACTTT
>-|TRBV4-2|TRBJ2-7|once
CASSQSFVDSSKYF
TGTGCCAGCAGCCAATCGTTTGTGGACAGTTCGAAGTACTTC
>-|TRBV7-2|TRBJ1-1|-
CASSLVSHSEAFF
TGTGCCAGCAGCTTAGTTTCCCACTCTGAAGCTTTCTTT
>-|TRBV19|TRBJ2-1|-
CASKDSYNEQFF
TGTGCCAGTAAAGATTCCTACAATGAGCAGTTCTTC
>-|TRBV4-2|TRBJ1-2|few
CASSQGGSYGYTF
TGTGCCAGCAGCCAAGGGGGGTCCTATGGCTACACCTTC
>-|TRBV7-2|TRBJ2-1|once
CASSNYSPQFF
TGTGCCAGCAGCAATTATAGCCCGCAGTTCTTC
>TRBD1|TRBV6-1|TRBJ2-7|once
CASNPNTGEYEQYF
TGTGCCAGCAACCCCAATACAGGGGAGTACGAGCAGTACTTC
>TRBD1|TRBV28|TRBJ1-4|-
CASSWGQIPTNEKLFF
TGTGCCAGCAGTTGGGGACAGATTCCAACTAATGAAAAACTGTTTTTT
>-|TRBV6-5|TRBJ2-7|-
CASRRPRDLYEQYF
TGTGCCAGCAGACGCCCCAGGGATCTCTACGAGCAGTACTTC
>-|TRBV19|TRBJ2-6|-
CASSLDNQAGANVLTF
TGTGCCAGTAGCTTGGACAATCAGGCTGGGGCCAACGTCCTGACTTTC
>-|TRBV7-6|TRBJ1-2|-
CASSLAGTANYGYTF
TGTGCCAGCAGCTTAGCGGGCACTGCTAACTATGGCTACACCTTC